The 30 T cell receptor beta chains listed next were all sequenced from one sample in a study of blood T cell repertoires in COVID-19. TCRdb's table, derived via immunoSEQ multiplex PCR, lists solely in-frame clones and lacks some. The profile shows around 150,000 clones, roughly 90% of them singletons. Specimen: peripheral blood. The receptors were sampled from a woman aged 55-69 years with active or convalescent COVID-19.

This clone turned up a few times. The chain combines TRBV10-3 with TRBJ2-5, with D maybe TRBD2 (6 bases). CDR1 is ENHRY, CDR2 SYGVKD, per germline. The V end lost 6 bases, the J end lost 4 bases, and 15 bases lay between the germline ends. CDR3 length: 14 residues. CDR3 coding DNA: TGTGCCATCAGCCCCGGGACTCCCCGAGAGACCCAGTACTTC. Translating it yields CAISPGTPRETQYF.

This clone showed up just once. Distinct nucleotide sequences in the sample also encode this CDR3. The J gene is TRBJ1-1, the V gene TRBV12-3 or TRBV12-4, with 8 bases that match TRBD1. V shed 3 bases, J shed 5 bases, and the junction held 2 bases outside the gene matches. The length of the CDR3 is 13 residues. The CDR3 DNA reads TGTGCCAGCAGTTTGACAGGGGAAACTGAAGCTTTCTTT. This translates into CASSLTGETEAFF.

The V call is TRBV7-2, the J call TRBJ1-3; 11 bases fit TRBD1. The germline V gene encodes CDR1 SGHTA and CDR2 FQGNSA. With V trimmed by 1 base and J by 2 bases, 7 bases remained unmatched. The CDR3 is made up of 18 amino acids. CDR3 nucleotides: TGTGCCAGCAGCTTAGAAGTTCTGGGACAGGGGGCTGGAAACACCATATATTTT. It encodes CASSLEVLGQGAGNTIYF.

This rearrangement joins TRBV6-1 to TRBJ2-7; 10 nucleotides agree with TRBD2. Germline CDR1 reads MNHNS; CDR2 reads SASEGT. J gave up 6 bases and V 2 bases, and 7 bases lay outside the gene matches. The CDR3 has 15 residues. The CDR3 coding sequence is TGTGCCAGCAGTGAATTGAGCGGGGGGGCGGTCGAGCAGTACTTC. Translated, it gives CASSELSGGAVEQYF.

The chain uses TRBV19 and TRBJ2-5; no clear D. There are 13 residues in the CDR3. CDR1 and CDR2 (germline): LNHDA, SQIVND (reference sequence). V dropped 4 bases and J dropped 11 bases, with 17 bases sitting between them. The CDR3 DNA is TGTGCCAGTAGTAGAACCAGACAAGATTCTCAGTACTTC. It specifies CASSRTRQDSQYF.

The chain recombines TRBV2 with TRBJ1-2; D perhaps matches TRBD1 (5 bases). CDR3 length equals 16 residues. Trimming took 5 bases from V and 0 from J, leaving 16 bases between them. Germline CDR1 SNHLY, CDR2 FYNNEI. The CDR3 DNA reads TGTGCCAGCAGTCCTCGAGGAGGGGTATCTAACTATGGCTACACCTTC. It encodes CASSPRGGVSNYGYTF.

The chain carries TRBV5-5 and TRBJ2-5; D not resolved. Germline CDR1 reads SGHKS; CDR2 reads YYEKEE (reference sequence). V lost 4 bases, J lost 0 bases, and 4 bases lay in between. The CDR3 is made up of 12 amino acids. CDR3 sequence: CASSQNQETQYF. DNA for the CDR3: TGTGCCAGCAGCCAAAACCAAGAGACCCAGTACTTC.

The chain employs TRBV18 and TRBJ1-3; unclear D gene. Trimming took 3 bases from V and 4 from J, leaving 16 bases between them. The germline gives CDR1 KGHSH, CDR2 LQKENI. The CDR3 extends over 16 amino acids. CDR3 amino acids: CASSPPGKHRGNTIYF. The CDR3 DNA reads TGTGCCAGCTCACCGCCCGGGAAACATAGGGGAAACACCATATATTTT.

The chain joins TRBV5-5 to TRBJ2-3; 8 bases fit TRBD2. Per germline, CDR1 SGHKS and CDR2 YYEKEE (reference sequence). Trimming removed 4 bases from V and 0 bases from J; junction bases left unmatched: 7. The CDR3 runs 16 residues. The CDR3 spells CASSGGVAGSTDTQYF. The DNA for the CDR3 is TGTGCCAGCAGCGGGGGAGTAGCGGGGAGCACAGATACGCAGTATTTT.

The chain has TRBV7-2 and TRBJ2-7; perhaps TRBD2 as D (6 bases). Germline V lookup: CDR1 SGHTA, CDR2 FQGNSA. V was cut by 2 bases and J by 0 bases, with 11 bases left in between. The CDR3 spans 15 residues. Here the CDR3 DNA reads TGTGCCAGCAGCTTATTGCCGGGGGACTCCTACGAGCAGTACTTC. This encodes CASSLLPGDSYEQYF.

The chain has TRBV15 and TRBJ2-3; 9 positions match TRBD2. The CDR3 is 14 residues long. The trim removed 8 bases at V and 1 base at J, leaving 4 bases unmatched. Germline lookup yields CDR1 LNHNV and CDR2 YYDKDF (reference sequence). The CDR3 is CATGIAGGTDTQYF. The CDR3 DNA is TGTGCCACCGGCATAGCGGGGGGCACAGATACGCAGTATTTT.

This chain uses TRBV21-1 with TRBJ2-5; TRBD1 is the table's D call, not checked against the DNA. TRBV21-1 is flagged as a pseudogene. The CDR3 is made up of 18 amino acids. The CDR3 DNA sequence: TGTGCCAGCAGCAAAGACCACAATGGACAGGGCCAGGGGGAGACCCAGTACTTC. Translated, it gives CASSKDHNGQGQGETQYF.

J is TRBJ2-5 and V is TRBV5-1; TRBD1 might be the D (6 bases). This CDR3 contains 15 residues. Germline V CDR1 and CDR2: SGHRS, YFSETQ. V was clipped by 0 bases and J by 4 bases, with 13 bases between them. The CDR3 nucleotides read TGCGCCAGCAGCTTGGGCCAGGGGAGAATAGAGACCCAGTACTTC. Translated, it gives CASSLGQGRIETQYF.

The V call is TRBV18, the J call TRBJ2-2; no clear D. V was clipped by 4 bases and J by 4 bases, with 16 bases between them. Germline lookup yields CDR1 KGHSH and CDR2 LQKENI. This CDR3 comprises 16 residues. In DNA, the CDR3 is TGTGCCAGCTCACTCGTTCGGGTTCGTGCCACCGGGGAGCTGTTTTTT. This sequence encodes CASSLVRVRATGELFF.

V is TRBV5-1 and J is TRBJ2-7, with D possibly being TRBD1 (5 bases). Germline V gives CDR1 SGHRS, CDR2 YFSETQ. This CDR3 has 13 amino acids. The ends were cut back, 2 bases at V and 5 bases at J, with 11 bases in the middle. DNA for the CDR3: TGCGCCAGCAGCTTCCAGGGTTTCCACGAGCAGTACTTC. It specifies CASSFQGFHEQYF.

This clone was seen just once. This sequence joins TRBV13 and TRBJ1-3, with 7 bases aligning to TRBD1. J lost 4 bases, V lost 3 bases, and 12 bases had no gene match. Per the germline V gene, CDR1 is PRHDT and CDR2 is FYEKMQ (reference sequence). The CDR3 sequence is 17 residues long. The chain's CDR3 is CASSFPIYRGSGNTIYF. The CDR3 DNA sequence: TGTGCCAGCAGCTTTCCCATCTACAGGGGATCAGGAAACACCATATATTTT.

This chain connects TRBV4-1 to TRBJ2-1, with TRBD2 matching 9 bases. The CDR3 length is 17 residues. Germline V gene sequence: CDR1 MGHRA, CDR2 YSYEKL. Unmatched junction bases numbered 9, after V lost 0 bases and J lost 6 bases. The CDR3 DNA follows: TGCGCCAGCAGCCAAGACGGCGCGGGGGGGCAAATCAATGAGCAGTTCTTC. Encoded protein: CASSQDGAGGQINEQFF.

The chain couples TRBV19 to TRBJ1-3, with D possibly being TRBD1 (6 bases). Between the trimmed V and J ends, which lost 5 bases and 3 bases, there was a span of 20 bases. Germline loops: CDR1 LNHDA, CDR2 SQIVND (reference sequence). This CDR3 is 17 amino acids long. The CDR3 loop is CASSSYGTNDIGNTIYF. The CDR3 region has the DNA TGTGCCAGTAGTTCGTACGGGACAAATGATATTGGAAACACCATATATTTT.

This clone was seen once. The V and J genes are TRBV3-1 (or the pseudogene TRBV3-2) and TRBJ1-5; 9 nucleotides agree with TRBD1. V was pared by 4 bases and J by 6 bases, with 4 bases of the junction left unmatched. The germline V gene has CDR1 LGHDT and CDR2 YNNKEL (reference sequence). This CDR3 comprises 14 residues. CDR3 amino acids: CASSPRTGAQPQHF. The CDR3 region has the DNA TGTGCCAGCAGCCCACGGACAGGGGCTCAGCCCCAGCATTTT.

In regard to this clone: At one end, the junction sequence differs from germline, possibly due to a read error. The same CDR3 can be traced to other DNA sequences in this sample. The chain has TRBV18 and TRBJ2-3, with D maybe TRBD2 (5 bases). This CDR3 has 14 residues. Germline V gene sequence: CDR1 KGHSH, CDR2 LQKENI. The CDR3 region is CASSPPSSTDTQYF. The CDR3 DNA follows: TGTGCCAGCTCACCACCGTCTAGCACGGATACGCAGTATTTT.

V and J are TRBV5-1 and TRBJ2-3; D perhaps matches TRBD1 (5 bases). The V gene lost 0 bases and the J gene lost 3 bases, with 11 bases spanning the gap. Germline V gives CDR1 SGHRS, CDR2 YFSETQ. The CDR3 has 15 residues. The CDR3 sequence: CASSLGGRVTDTQYF. CDR3 in DNA: TGCGCCAGCAGCTTGGGGGGCAGGGTAACAGATACGCAGTATTTT.

This clone was counted a few times. The chain links TRBV10-3 to TRBJ2-5; 8 positions match TRBD2. The CDR3 is 16 residues long. V shed 4 bases and J 2 bases; nucleotides not matched to a gene: 9. Germline CDR1 reads ENHRY; CDR2 reads SYGVKD. CDR3 sequence: CAISGTPTSGQETQYF. DNA for the CDR3: TGTGCCATCAGTGGAACCCCTACTAGCGGACAAGAGACCCAGTACTTC.

V usage is TRBV7-2 and J usage is TRBJ2-3; D gene uncertain. This CDR3 has 15 residues. Trimming cost V 5 bases and J 1 base, with 13 bases left between them. Germline values: CDR1 SGHTA, CDR2 FQGNSA. This CDR3 is CASSSRGGGTDTQYF. In nucleotides, the CDR3 is TGTGCCAGCAGCAGCCGAGGTGGCGGCACAGATACGCAGTATTTT.

The chain is built from TRBV30 and TRBJ2-7; 11 positions agree with TRBD2. CDR1 and CDR2 from the germline V gene are GTSNPN and SVGIG (reference sequence). This CDR3 contains 16 residues. V lost 2 bases and J lost 6; bases outside the gene matches: 12. CDR3 residues: CAWSPPTSGGWGEQYF. Here the CDR3 DNA reads TGTGCCTGGAGTCCCCCCACTAGCGGGGGTTGGGGCGAGCAGTACTTC. Full variable domain (outside the CDR3, taken from reference TRBV30 and TRBJ2-7): SQTIHQWPATLVQPVGSPLSLECTVEGTSNPNLYWYRQAAGRGLQLLFYSVGIGQISSEVPQNLSASRPQDRQFILSSKKLLLSDSGFYLCAWSPPTSGGWGEQYFGPGTRLTVT.

V is TRBV19 and J is TRBJ1-2; the D gene is possibly TRBD1 (6 bases). Trimming cost V 5 bases and J 3 bases, with 13 bases left between them. Looked up from germline, CDR1 is LNHDA and CDR2 is SQIVND (reference sequence). This CDR3 has 14 residues. The CDR3 nucleotides are TGTGCCAGTAGTCATCACAGGGATGACTATGGCTACACCTTC. This sequence encodes CASSHHRDDYGYTF.

This rearrangement joins TRBV7-2 to TRBJ1-1; D call uncertain. The germline V gene has CDR1 SGHTA and CDR2 FQGNSA. V lost 1 base, J lost 0 bases, and 9 bases lay in between. The CDR3 is 15 residues long. The CDR3 region is CASSLVQLLNTEAFF. The CDR3 DNA is TGTGCCAGCAGCTTAGTACAGTTATTGAACACTGAAGCTTTCTTT.

The chain couples TRBV25-1 to TRBJ1-1; possible D gene TRBD1, 5 bases. V was shortened by 3 bases and J by 4 bases, with 15 bases between the two germline ends. The CDR3 covers 15 residues. The V gene's germline CDR1 is MGHDK and CDR2 SYGVNS. The CDR3 here is CASSDPRVTGTEAFF. In DNA, the CDR3 is TGTGCCAGCAGTGACCCCAGGGTAACGGGCACTGAAGCTTTCTTT.

J is TRBJ2-1 and V is TRBV10-3; maybe TRBD2 (7 bases). Deletions cut 4 bases from V and 3 bases from J, with 13 bases between. Germline assignment: CDR1 ENHRY and CDR2 SYGVKD. CDR3 size: 15 residues. CDR3 sequence (DNA): TGTGCCATCAGTGTTGGGGGGGCAGGCTACAATGAGCAGTTCTTC. Amino acids: CAISVGGAGYNEQFF.

The chain uses TRBV10-3 and TRBJ1-4; 7 nucleotides match TRBD1. Germline values: CDR1 ENHRY, CDR2 SYGVKD. The CDR3 has 19 amino acids. V lost 3 bases and J lost 0; bases outside the gene matches: 13. CDR3 loop: CAISEPGLEGGSTNEKLFF. The CDR3 nucleotides read TGTGCCATCAGTGAACCGGGACTCGAAGGGGGCTCAACTAATGAAAAACTGTTTTTT.

J is TRBJ2-1 and V is TRBV18, with 13 bases that match TRBD2. The junction had 6 bases not matched to a gene; V was cut back by 11 bases and J by 8 bases. CDR3 length: 13 residues. Germline V gene data show CDR1 as KGHSH and CDR2 as LQKENI. This CDR3 is CAGLAGVADEQFF. The CDR3 coding sequence is TGTGCCGGACTAGCGGGGGTCGCCGATGAGCAGTTCTTC.